Given below is one TCR beta chain in context. Its antigen remains unidentified. Trimming left V 5 bases short and J 0 bases short, with 16 bases between. This CDR3 is built from 17 residues. The germline CDR1 and CDR2 sequences are LNHNV and YYDKDF (reference sequence). The data stem from a study of response to subunit inactivated influenza vaccine. Study outcomes and limitations: Authors proposed each seasonal influenza vaccination draws in few new T cells.

Using its own MiXCR run on the RT-PCR reads, TCRdb lists one record per CDR3 protein. The table lists under 950,000 distinct CDR3 sequences, 20% to 25% of them singletons. This clonotype originated in a man in his fifties who received an inactivated influenza vaccine. V gene TRBV15 combines with J gene TRBJ2-2, with no clear D. This material consisted of PBMCs from blood, taken more than 4 days after vaccination. CDR3 loop: CATSPGYKTSNTGELFF. The DNA for the CDR3 is TGTGCCACCAGCCCCGGGTATAAGACATCGAACACCGGGGAGCTGTTTTTT.